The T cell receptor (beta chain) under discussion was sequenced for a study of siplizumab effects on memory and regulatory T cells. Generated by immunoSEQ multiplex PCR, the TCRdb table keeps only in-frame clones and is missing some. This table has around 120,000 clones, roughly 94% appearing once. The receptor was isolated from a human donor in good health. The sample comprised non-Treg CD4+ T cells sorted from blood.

CDR3 region: CASTERAKGDYGYTF. DNA for the CDR3: TGTGCCAGCACCGAACGGGCCAAGGGGGACTATGGCTACACCTTC. The V gene is TRBV6-5, the J gene TRBJ1-2; a weak D match, TRBD1 (6 bases). This CDR3 comprises 15 residues. Germline CDR1 MNHEY, CDR2 SVGAGI. Deletions cut 7 bases from V and 3 bases from J, with 18 bases between.